This note documents a single T cell receptor beta chain sequence. The data were taken from a study of blood T cell repertoires in COVID-19. Germline V gene data show CDR1 as KGHSH and CDR2 as LQKENI. Trimming stripped 3 bases from V and 0 bases from J, with 11 bases between. This CDR3 spans 15 amino acids. The protocol was immunoSEQ multiplex PCR, while the TCRdb copy is restricted to in-frame clones and leaves out a portion. The top ten clones hold 3.5% to 5% of a sample with about 240,000 clones, more than 85% of them seen once. The chain employs TRBV18 and TRBJ1-1, with D tentatively TRBD1 (5 bases). This TCR came from a woman aged 25 to 39 who had recovered from COVID-19. The sample was PBMCs or T cells enriched from blood (not recorded which). The CDR3 bases are TGTGCCAGCTCACCCCTCGACAGCATGAACACTGAAGCTTTCTTT. Translated, it gives CASSPLDSMNTEAFF.